The 22 T cell receptor beta chains reported below all come from one sample, sequenced in a study of shared clonotypes between healthy human individuals. Method: immunoSEQ multiplex PCR; TCRdb's copy keeps in-frame clones and lacks some. The sample carries over 2 million clones, roughly 96% recorded once. The source material was naive CD4+ T cells sorted from blood. The subset here: CD45RA+ positively selected. The receptor source for this set is a man between 18 and 29 years old in good health.

The rearrangement uses TRBV25-1 and TRBJ2-7; D may be TRBD2 (6 bases). V lost 5 bases and J 2 bases, leaving 16 bases between the germline ends. Germline CDR1 reads MGHDK; CDR2 reads SYGVNS. This CDR3 comprises 15 residues. CDR3 sequence reads: CASSPGGSTPYEQYF. The CDR3 DNA reads TGTGCCAGCAGTCCTGGGGGGTCTACACCCTACGAGCAGTACTTC.

In regard to this clone: The same CDR3 can be traced to other DNA sequences in this sample. The chain combines TRBV10-3 with TRBJ2-2, with TRBD1 matching over 7 bases. Germline trimming cut 3 bases from V and 5 bases from J; bases unmatched to any gene: 6. CDR3 length: 15 amino acids. Per the germline V gene, CDR1 is ENHRY and CDR2 is SYGVKD. The CDR3 loop is CAISETGVGTGELFF. CDR3 nucleotide sequence: TGTGCCATCAGTGAAACAGGGGTTGGGACCGGGGAGCTGTTTTTT.

The chain recombines TRBV7-9 with TRBJ1-1; D may be TRBD1 (5 bases). CDR1 and CDR2 from the germline V gene are SEHNR and FQNEAQ (reference sequence). There are 18 residues in the CDR3. V lost 4 bases and J lost 0, with 21 bases in between. CDR3 in amino acids: CASSSVVGAYLMNTEAFF. CDR3 nucleotides: TGTGCCAGCAGCTCCGTTGTTGGGGCATACCTCATGAACACTGAAGCTTTCTTT. The variable domain in full, with the rest retrieved from reference TRBV7-9 and TRBJ1-1, is DTGVSQNPRHKITKRGQNVTFRCDPISEHNRLYWYRQTLGQGPEFLTYFQNEAQLEKSRLLSDRFSAERPKGSFSTLEIQRTEQGDSAMYLCASSSVVGAYLMNTEAFFGQGTRLTVV.

This chain joins TRBV10-3 and TRBJ1-1, with a weak D call TRBD1 (5 bases). Trimming stripped 3 bases from V and 1 base from J, with 12 bases between. CDR3 size: 15 residues. Germline V gives CDR1 ENHRY, CDR2 SYGVKD. CDR3 in amino acids: CAISDGTTGNTEAFF. In nucleotides, the CDR3 is TGTGCCATCAGTGACGGGACGACCGGGAACACTGAAGCTTTCTTT.

This clone was seen a few times. This chain connects TRBV9 to TRBJ2-3; 7 bases map to TRBD2. Germline V gene lookup returns CDR1 SGDLS and CDR2 YYNGEE. V was pared by 4 bases and J by 8 bases, with 4 bases of the junction left unmatched. CDR3 length equals 12 residues. The CDR3 DNA is TGTGCCAGCAGCTCCAGGGAGGGTACGCAGTATTTT. Translation gives CASSSREGTQYF. Variable domain in full (rest from reference TRBV9 and TRBJ2-3): DSGVTQTPKHLITATGQRVTLRCSPRSGDLSVYWYQQSLDQGLQFLIQYYNGEERAKGNILERFSAQQFPDLHSELNLSSLELGDSALYFCASSSREGTQYFGPGTRLTVL.

The chain recombines TRBV29-1 with TRBJ2-5, with D possibly being TRBD2 (7 bases). V was trimmed by 4 bases and J by 0 bases, leaving 15 bases between them. CDR3 size: 15 residues. CDR1 and CDR2 from the germline V gene are SQVTM and ANQGSEA. The CDR3 region is CSVGRGGANQETQYF. The CDR3 DNA reads as TGCAGCGTTGGGAGGGGGGGCGCAAACCAAGAGACCCAGTACTTC.

A remark on this clone: This sample also contains other DNA sequences that code for the same CDR3. V gene TRBV30 combines with J gene TRBJ2-5; D remains ambiguous. The CDR3 is 11 residues long. The germline gives CDR1 GTSNPN, CDR2 SVGIG (reference sequence). Trimming took 1 base from V and 3 from J, leaving 3 bases between them. The CDR3 loop is CAWSAKETQYF. CDR3 DNA: TGTGCCTGGAGTGCAAAAGAGACCCAGTACTTC.

This sequence joins TRBV5-1 and TRBJ1-4, with D hard to call. CDR1 is SGHRS, CDR2 YFSETQ, per germline. This CDR3 is built from 16 residues. The V gene lost 3 bases and the J gene lost 0 bases, with 12 bases spanning the gap. In DNA form, the CDR3 reads TGCGCCAGCAGCTGGGGAACAGCCACAACTAATGAAAAACTGTTTTTT. Translated, it gives CASSWGTATTNEKLFF.

The rearrangement joins TRBV28 to TRBJ1-5, with D tentatively TRBD1 (6 bases). The V end was cut by 6 bases, the J end by 7 bases, with 16 bases between. The CDR3 is 14 amino acids. Germline V gene sequence: CDR1 MDHEN, CDR2 SYDVKM. The CDR3 nucleotides are TGTGCCAGCAGACGACAGGAAGGCGGGCAGCCCCAGCATTTT. It translates to CASRRQEGGQPQHF.

The rearrangement joins TRBV6-5 to TRBJ2-3; D not resolved. V gave up 6 bases and J gave up 4 bases, with 11 bases separating them. The CDR3 length is 13 residues. The germline V gene has CDR1 MNHEY and CDR2 SVGAGI. CDR3 sequence: CASRGDLPDTQYF. For the CDR3, the DNA is TGTGCCAGCAGAGGAGACCTCCCAGATACGCAGTATTTT.

The chain recombines TRBV19 with TRBJ2-7; tentative D call: TRBD2 (6 bases). The CDR3 consists of 14 residues. V dropped 3 bases and J dropped 2 bases, with 11 bases sitting between them. Germline assignment: CDR1 LNHDA and CDR2 SQIVND (reference sequence). CDR3 amino acids: CASSISRGPYEQYF. CDR3 DNA sequence: TGTGCCAGTAGTATTTCGCGGGGACCCTACGAGCAGTACTTC.

The V and J genes are TRBV19 and TRBJ1-5; D is uncertain. The CDR3 is made up of 15 amino acids. V was shortened by 7 bases and J by 4 bases, with 17 bases between the two germline ends. In germline, CDR1 is LNHDA, CDR2 SQIVND (reference sequence). The CDR3 region is CASTQTPGSNQPQHF. CDR3 bases: TGTGCCAGTACCCAGACTCCAGGCTCAAATCAGCCCCAGCATTTT.

On this clone: It may be a read error: a sequence one base away is much more abundant. The sample carries other DNA sequences with the same CDR3. The V and J genes are TRBV7-2 and TRBJ1-3; maybe TRBD1 (5 bases). There are 14 residues in the CDR3. Germline CDR1 and CDR2: SGHTA and FQGNSA. CDR3 loop: CASSLQGSGNTIYF. The CDR3 region has the DNA TGTGCCAGCAGCTTACAGGGATCTGGAAACACCATATACTTT.

V is TRBV6-5 and J is TRBJ1-1; TRBD1 aligns across 7 bases. Germline V gene lookup returns CDR1 MNHEY and CDR2 SVGAGI. The CDR3 length is 14 residues. Trimming removed 2 bases from V and 2 bases from J; junction bases left unmatched: 2. CDR3: CASSYPGGNTEAFF. The DNA for the CDR3 is TGTGCCAGCAGTTACCCAGGGGGTAACACTGAAGCTTTCTTT.

This clone was observed once. The chain combines TRBV14 with TRBJ2-1; D is unclear. The CDR3 consists of 14 residues. Germline CDR1 is SGHDN and CDR2 is FVKESK. Trimming took 5 bases from V and 8 from J, leaving 16 bases between them. The CDR3 DNA is TGTGCCAGCAGCTTCTCCACTTATCGTTATGAGCAGTTCTTC. It translates to CASSFSTYRYEQFF. Using reference TRBV14 and TRBJ2-1 for the parts outside the CDR3, the full variable domain is EAGVTQFPSHSVIEKGQTVTLRCDPISGHDNLYWYRRVMGKEIKFLLHFVKESKQDESGMPNNRFLAERTGGTYSTLKVQPAELEDSGVYFCASSFSTYRYEQFFGPGTRLTVL.

This chain links TRBV7-2 with TRBJ2-2; 8 bases align to TRBD2. The CDR3 spans 14 residues. From germline, CDR1 is SGHTA and CDR2 FQGNSA. Trimming took 6 bases from V and 7 from J; bases not matched to a gene: 7. CDR3 coding DNA: TGTGCCAGCAGAGAAGAAGCGGGAGTCGGGGAGCTGTTTTTT. Amino acid sequence: CASREEAGVGELFF.

The rearrangement links TRBV10-3 to TRBJ2-1; TRBD2 aligns across 12 bases. CDR3 length: 16 amino acids. Germline V gives CDR1 ENHRY, CDR2 SYGVKD. Trimming took 2 bases from V and 7 from J; bases not matched to a gene: 6. CDR3 loop: CAISEGLAGGENEQFF. CDR3 DNA sequence: TGTGCCATCAGTGAGGGGCTAGCGGGAGGGGAGAATGAGCAGTTCTTC.

The V gene is TRBV11-2, the J gene TRBJ2-5, with D tentatively TRBD2 (6 bases). V was cut by 5 bases and J by 5 bases, with 18 bases left in between. The CDR3 contains 15 residues. Germline V gives CDR1 SGHAT, CDR2 FQNNGV. CDR3 sequence (DNA): TGTGCCAGCAGCCCCTCAGGCGGGGCGGGGGAGACCCAGTACTTC. Protein: CASSPSGGAGETQYF.

For this clone: Additional DNA sequences in this sample encode the identical CDR3. The chain recombines TRBV18 with TRBJ1-4; no clear D gene. Trimming pared 0 bases from V and 8 bases from J, leaving 13 bases between. Germline CDR1 is KGHSH and CDR2 is LQKENI. The CDR3 runs to 15 residues. The chain's CDR3 is CASSPPGSPGEKLFF. The CDR3 DNA reads as TGTGCCAGCTCACCACCTGGCAGCCCCGGGGAAAAACTGTTTTTT.

The CDR3 sequence: CASSRAGASYEQYF. The CDR3 nucleotides read TGTGCCAGCAGTCGAGCAGGGGCCTCCTACGAGCAGTACTTC. The V and J genes are TRBV7-2 and TRBJ2-7; TRBD1 is a possible D gene (6 bases). The CDR3 is 14 amino acids. The V gene's germline CDR1 is SGHTA and CDR2 FQGNSA. The V gene lost 6 bases and the J gene lost 0 bases, with 12 bases spanning the gap.

The chain combines TRBV2 with TRBJ2-7; 8 bases fit TRBD2. The CDR3 consists of 16 residues. Germline V gene sequence: CDR1 SNHLY, CDR2 FYNNEI. V trimming: 4 bases; J trimming: 2 bases; junction bases outside the gene matches: 10. CDR3 in amino acids: CASSVQASGSPYEQYF. In DNA, the CDR3 is TGTGCCAGCAGTGTCCAGGCTAGCGGGTCCCCCTACGAGCAGTACTTC.

The V gene is TRBV19, the J gene TRBJ1-2; no firm D call. The germline V gene encodes CDR1 LNHDA and CDR2 SQIVND (reference sequence). V lost 4 bases and J lost 3, with 12 bases in between. The CDR3 extends over 14 amino acids. DNA for the CDR3: TGTGCCAGTAGTACCGGGAGGGATTACTATGGCTACACCTTC. It yields the protein CASSTGRDYYGYTF.